The 4 T cell receptor beta chains given below trace back to one sample, sequenced in a study of cytomegalovirus exposure and HLA in healthy donors. The PCR contained 60 Vbeta and 13 Jbeta primers. Profiled with immunoSEQ multiplex PCR; TCRdb holds only in-frame clones, not every one. This sample's table reports about 48,000 clones. Material: PBMCs. The receptor set was obtained from a woman aged 40 to 55 in good health and CMV-seronegative.

This sequence joins TRBV9 and TRBJ2-3; 8 bases are shared with TRBD2. After removal of 3 bases from V and 4 bases from J, the junction contained 7 bases not matched to a gene. Germline V gene lookup returns CDR1 SGDLS and CDR2 YYNGEE. The CDR3 spans 15 residues. Here the CDR3 DNA reads TGTGCCAGCAGCGCAGACGGGAGGGCCGCAGATACGCAGTATTTT. Amino acids: CASSADGRAADTQYF.

The chain couples TRBV5-1 to TRBJ2-6, with no clear D. Trimming shortened V by 1 base and J by 0 bases, and 8 bases separated the two germline ends. The CDR3 contains 16 residues. Germline lookup yields CDR1 SGHRS and CDR2 YFSETQ. CDR3 loop: CASSLYLGSGANVLTF. The CDR3 nucleotides read TGCGCCAGCAGCTTGTACCTCGGCTCTGGGGCCAACGTCCTGACTTTC.

J is TRBJ2-5 and V is TRBV5-1; 7 bases match TRBD1. The CDR3 consists of 17 residues. In germline, CDR1 is SGHRS, CDR2 YFSETQ. V dropped 1 base and J dropped 1; count of bases not matched to a gene: 10. In nucleotides, the CDR3 is TGCGCCAGCAGCTTGTGGGGGACAGCTACTATCCAAGAGACCCAGTACTTC. It translates to CASSLWGTATIQETQYF.

This chain connects TRBV29-1 to TRBJ2-7; 14 bases agree with TRBD2. CDR3 size: 16 residues. Germline V gene sequence: CDR1 SQVTM, CDR2 ANQGSEA. V lost 1 base to trimming and J lost 4 bases; unmatched junction nucleotides: 6. The CDR3 coding sequence is TGCAGCGTTGAAGTTAGAAGACTAGCGGGAGGGTACGAGCAGTACTTC. Amino acid sequence: CSVEVRRLAGGYEQYF.